A selection of T cell receptor beta chains follows, all from one sample in a study of T cell responses to AZD1222 COVID-19 vaccine. Libraries were prepared by immunoSEQ multiplex PCR; TCRdb keeps only in-frame clonotypes and omits some of them. In the table there are about 100,000 clones, 85% to 90% of which are singletons. Here the sequenced sample was peripheral blood, taken on day 0 of AZD1222 vaccination. The receptor source for this set is an adult in good health. Both conserved end residues are trimmed from each CDR3. Each record gives: clone size, D gene, J gene, V gene, CDR3 protein. The D gene is left open where the match is weak. Clone size is given for some rows only: seen once, a few or many times, or a class if the clone is expanded.

>NA|NA|TRBJ2-7|TRBV27
ASSYRAGFEQY
>NA|NA|TRBJ1-3|TRBV3-1/TRBV3-2
ASSQESGNTIY
>NA|NA|TRBJ1-4|TRBV4-3
ASSRDSGVTNEKLF
>NA|TRBD1|TRBJ1-2|TRBV19
ASSRDYQGVGGYT
>NA|NA|TRBJ2-2|TRBV6-5
ASSLTGAGELF
>once|NA|TRBJ1-1|TRBV29-1
SVEPGANTEAF
>few|NA|TRBJ1-1|TRBV3-1/TRBV3-2
ASSQDLGLFSTEAF
>NA|TRBD1|TRBJ2-7|TRBV20-1
SASISGGEYEQY
>once|NA|TRBJ2-7|TRBV4-1
ASRGRDVGYEQY
>NA|NA|TRBJ1-5|TRBV18
ASSPPHRYNQPQH
>NA|NA|TRBJ1-2|TRBV27
ASSFSERLDYGYT
>NA|NA|TRBJ1-6|TRBV18
ASSPRQPSSYNSPLH
>NA|NA|TRBJ1-2|TRBV10-3
AIKEGPGPLYGYT
>NA|NA|TRBJ1-1|TRBV12-3/TRBV12-4
ASSLDREFRAF
>NA|NA|TRBJ1-2|TRBV7-9
ASSLGAGAANYGYT
>NA|NA|TRBJ2-7|TRBV6-6
ASTQRYYEQY
>NA|NA|TRBJ1-2|TRBV12-5
ASGLSDRNYGYT
>NA|NA|TRBJ2-3|TRBV11-2
ASIRTSTDTQY
>NA|TRBD2|TRBJ2-2|TRBV9
ASSERTRANTGELF
>NA|NA|TRBJ1-2|TRBV25-1
ASSESGLNYGYT
>once|NA|TRBJ1-6|TRBV19
ASSLSQHQRGSPLH
>NA|NA|TRBJ1-2|TRBV29-1
SVGIANYGYT
>NA|NA|TRBJ1-4|TRBV5-6
ASSLGRVIGKLF
>NA|TRBD1|TRBJ1-2|TRBV25-1
ASSDHPGQGSGYT
>NA|NA|TRBJ1-6|TRBV7-9
ASSLDNSPLH
>NA|TRBD1|TRBJ1-4|TRBV27
ASMGTGGIWGEKLF
>many|NA|TRBJ1-2|TRBV5-1
ASIISPGDYGYT
>NA|NA|TRBJ2-1|TRBV9
ASSVGDRYNEQF
>NA|NA|TRBJ1-1|TRBV6-5
ASRFDSRNTEAF
>NA|NA|TRBJ2-7|TRBV10-3
AISASTHYEQY
>NA|TRBD1|TRBJ2-7|TRBV10-3
AISEFTGGDEQY